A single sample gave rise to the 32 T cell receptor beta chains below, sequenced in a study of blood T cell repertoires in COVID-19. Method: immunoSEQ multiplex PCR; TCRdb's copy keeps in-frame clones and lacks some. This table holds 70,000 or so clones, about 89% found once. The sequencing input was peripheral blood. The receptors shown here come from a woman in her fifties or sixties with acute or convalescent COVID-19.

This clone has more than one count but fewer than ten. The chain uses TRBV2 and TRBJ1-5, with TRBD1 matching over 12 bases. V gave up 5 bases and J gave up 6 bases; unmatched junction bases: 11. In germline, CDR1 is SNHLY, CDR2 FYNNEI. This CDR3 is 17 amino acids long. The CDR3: CASSTGRDRGLGQPQHF. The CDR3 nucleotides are TGTGCCAGCAGTACTGGCCGGGACAGGGGGCTAGGTCAGCCCCAGCATTTT.

The CDR3 loop reads CASTPSGGDEQFF. CDR3 bases: TGCGCCAGCACTCCCAGTGGCGGGGATGAGCAGTTCTTC. The chain uses TRBV10-1 and TRBJ2-1; D might be TRBD2 (6 bases). The CDR3 runs 13 residues. Looked up from germline, CDR1 is WNHNN and CDR2 is SYGVQD (reference sequence). Trimming shortened V by 7 bases and J by 8 bases, and 15 bases separated the two germline ends.

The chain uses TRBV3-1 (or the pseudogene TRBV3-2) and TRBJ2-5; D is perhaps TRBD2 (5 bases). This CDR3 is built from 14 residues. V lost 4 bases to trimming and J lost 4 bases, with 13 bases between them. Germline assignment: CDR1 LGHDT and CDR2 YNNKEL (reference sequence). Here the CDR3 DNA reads TGTGCCAGCAGCCTTCGGGGTAGCTCAGAGACCCAGTACTTC. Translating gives CASSLRGSSETQYF.

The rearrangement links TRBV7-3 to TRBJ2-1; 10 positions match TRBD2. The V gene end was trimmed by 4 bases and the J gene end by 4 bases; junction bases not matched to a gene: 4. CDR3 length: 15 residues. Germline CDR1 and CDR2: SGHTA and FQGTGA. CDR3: CASSSIAGGYNEQFF. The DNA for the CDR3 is TGTGCCAGCAGCTCAATAGCGGGGGGTTACAATGAGCAGTTCTTC.

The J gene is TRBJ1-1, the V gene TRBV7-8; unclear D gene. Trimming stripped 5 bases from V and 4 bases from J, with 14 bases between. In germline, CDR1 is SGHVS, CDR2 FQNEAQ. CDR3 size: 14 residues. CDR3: CASSPGGLGTEAFF. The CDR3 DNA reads TGTGCCAGCAGCCCCGGAGGGTTGGGCACTGAAGCTTTCTTT.

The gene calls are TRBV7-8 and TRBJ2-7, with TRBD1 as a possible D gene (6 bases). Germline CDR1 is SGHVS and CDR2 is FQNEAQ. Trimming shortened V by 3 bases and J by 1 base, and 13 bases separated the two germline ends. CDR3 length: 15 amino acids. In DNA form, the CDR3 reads TGTGCCAGCAGCTTTTGGACAGAGCCTTCCTACGAGCAGTACTTC. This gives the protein CASSFWTEPSYEQYF.

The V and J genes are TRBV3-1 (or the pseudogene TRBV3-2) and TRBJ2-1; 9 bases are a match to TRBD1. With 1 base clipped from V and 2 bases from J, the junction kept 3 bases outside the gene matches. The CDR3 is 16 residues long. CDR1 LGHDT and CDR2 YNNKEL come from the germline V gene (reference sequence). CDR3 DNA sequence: TGTGCCAGCAGCCAAGCATACAGGGGGCCCTACAATGAGCAGTTCTTC. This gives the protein CASSQAYRGPYNEQFF.

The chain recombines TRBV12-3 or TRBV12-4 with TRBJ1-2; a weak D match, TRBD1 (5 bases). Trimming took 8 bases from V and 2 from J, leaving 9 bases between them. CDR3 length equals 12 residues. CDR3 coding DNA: TGTGCCAGCGGGGCGGCGAACTATGGCTACACCTTC. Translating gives CASGAANYGYTF.

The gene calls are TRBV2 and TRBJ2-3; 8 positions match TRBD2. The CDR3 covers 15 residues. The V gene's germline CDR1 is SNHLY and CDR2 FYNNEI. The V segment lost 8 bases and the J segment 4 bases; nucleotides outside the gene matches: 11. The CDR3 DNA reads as TGTGCCAGCGGGAGGATAGCGGGGTTAGCAGATACGCAGTATTTT. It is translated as CASGRIAGLADTQYF.

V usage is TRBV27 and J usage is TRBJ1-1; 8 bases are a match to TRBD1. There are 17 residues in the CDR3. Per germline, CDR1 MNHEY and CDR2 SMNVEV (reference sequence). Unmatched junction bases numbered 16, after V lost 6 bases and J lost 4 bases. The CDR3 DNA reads TGTGCCAGCAGCCGAGGCCTTCTTCGGACAGGGAGCACTGAAGCTTTCTTT. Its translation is CASSRGLLRTGSTEAFF.

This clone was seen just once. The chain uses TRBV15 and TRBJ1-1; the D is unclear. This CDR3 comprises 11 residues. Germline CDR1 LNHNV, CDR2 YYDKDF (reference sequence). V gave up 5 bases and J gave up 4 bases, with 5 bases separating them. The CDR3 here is CATSRGTEAFF. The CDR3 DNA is TGTGCCACCAGCCGGGGCACTGAAGCTTTCTTT.

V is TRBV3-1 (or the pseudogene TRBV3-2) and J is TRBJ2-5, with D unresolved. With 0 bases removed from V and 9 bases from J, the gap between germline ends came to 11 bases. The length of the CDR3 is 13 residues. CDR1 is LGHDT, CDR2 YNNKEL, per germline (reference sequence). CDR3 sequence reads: CASSQDSVAAQYF. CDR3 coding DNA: TGTGCCAGCAGCCAAGATAGTGTGGCGGCCCAGTACTTC.

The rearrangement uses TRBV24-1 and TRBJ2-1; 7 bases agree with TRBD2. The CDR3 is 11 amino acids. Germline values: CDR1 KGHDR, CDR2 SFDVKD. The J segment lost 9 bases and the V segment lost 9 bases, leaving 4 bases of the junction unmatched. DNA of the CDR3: TGTGCCACCGGGACTATCACTGAGCAGTTCTTC. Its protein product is CATGTITEQFF.

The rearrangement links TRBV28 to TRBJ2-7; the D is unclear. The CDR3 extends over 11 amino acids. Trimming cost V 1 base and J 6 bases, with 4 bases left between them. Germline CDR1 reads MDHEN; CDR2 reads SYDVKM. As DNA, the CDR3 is TGTGCCAGCAGTTTATCTTCCGAGCAGTACTTC. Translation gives CASSLSSEQYF.

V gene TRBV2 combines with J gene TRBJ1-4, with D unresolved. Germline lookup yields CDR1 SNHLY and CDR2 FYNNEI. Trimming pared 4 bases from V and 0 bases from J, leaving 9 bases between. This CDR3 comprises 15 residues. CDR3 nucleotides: TGTGCCAGCAGTGGGAGGGTTCCAACTAATGAAAAACTGTTTTTT. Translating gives CASSGRVPTNEKLFF.

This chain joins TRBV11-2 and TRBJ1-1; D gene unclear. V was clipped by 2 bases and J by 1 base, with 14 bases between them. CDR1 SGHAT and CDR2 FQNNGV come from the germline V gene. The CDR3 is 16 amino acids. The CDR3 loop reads CASSLRYGDENTEAFF. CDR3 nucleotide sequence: TGTGCCAGCAGCTTACGATACGGGGATGAGAACACTGAAGCTTTCTTT.

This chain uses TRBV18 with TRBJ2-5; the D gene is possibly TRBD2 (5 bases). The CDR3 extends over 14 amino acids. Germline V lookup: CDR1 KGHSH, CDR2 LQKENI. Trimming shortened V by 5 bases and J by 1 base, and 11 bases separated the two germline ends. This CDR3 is CASSSYSGQETQYF. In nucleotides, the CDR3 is TGTGCCAGCTCATCCTACAGCGGCCAAGAGACCCAGTACTTC.

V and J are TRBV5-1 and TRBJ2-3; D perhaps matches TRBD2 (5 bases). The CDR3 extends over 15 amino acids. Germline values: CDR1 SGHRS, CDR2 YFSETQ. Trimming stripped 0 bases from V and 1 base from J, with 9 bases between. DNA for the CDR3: TGCGCCAGCAGCTTGGGTCTCGGGGGCACAGATACGCAGTATTTT. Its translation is CASSLGLGGTDTQYF.

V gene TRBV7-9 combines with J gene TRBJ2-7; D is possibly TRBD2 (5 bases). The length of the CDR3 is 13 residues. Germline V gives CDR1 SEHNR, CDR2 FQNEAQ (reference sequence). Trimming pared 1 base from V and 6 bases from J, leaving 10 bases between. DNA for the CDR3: TGTGCCAGCAGCTTAGTTAGCGTGGCCGAGCAGTACTTC. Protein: CASSLVSVAEQYF.

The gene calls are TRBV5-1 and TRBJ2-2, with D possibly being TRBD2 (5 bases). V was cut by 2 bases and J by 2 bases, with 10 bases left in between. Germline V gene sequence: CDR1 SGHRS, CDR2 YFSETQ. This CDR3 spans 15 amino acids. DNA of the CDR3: TGCGCCAGCAGCTTCGGGAAGGCCAACACCGGGGAGCTGTTTTTT. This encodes CASSFGKANTGELFF.

The CDR3: CASNRARGSEKLFF. The CDR3 DNA follows: TGTGCCAGCAATCGGGCCCGGGGGTCTGAAAAACTGTTTTTT. The chain couples TRBV2 to TRBJ1-4; D is perhaps TRBD1 (5 bases). CDR1 is SNHLY, CDR2 FYNNEI, per germline. Trimming took off 7 bases at V and 7 bases at J, with 16 bases between the two ends. This CDR3 is built from 14 residues.

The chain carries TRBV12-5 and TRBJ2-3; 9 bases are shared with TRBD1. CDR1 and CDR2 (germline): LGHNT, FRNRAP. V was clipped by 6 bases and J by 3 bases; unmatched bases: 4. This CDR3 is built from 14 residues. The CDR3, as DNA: TGTGCTAGTGGCCCCGGGACAGGGACAGATACGCAGTATTTT. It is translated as CASGPGTGTDTQYF.

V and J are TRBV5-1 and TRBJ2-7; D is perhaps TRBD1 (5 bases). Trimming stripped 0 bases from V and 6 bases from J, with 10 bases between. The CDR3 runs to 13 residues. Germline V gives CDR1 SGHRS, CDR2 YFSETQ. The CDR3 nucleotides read TGCGCCAGCAGCTTGGTCCAAGGGGCCGAGCAGTACTTC. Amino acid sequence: CASSLVQGAEQYF.

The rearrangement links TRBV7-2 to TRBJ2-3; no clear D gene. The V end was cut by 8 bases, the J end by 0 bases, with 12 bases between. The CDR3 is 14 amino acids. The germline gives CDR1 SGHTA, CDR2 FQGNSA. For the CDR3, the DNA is TGTGCCAGCTCCTTGTATACTAGCACAGATACGCAGTATTTT. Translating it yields CASSLYTSTDTQYF. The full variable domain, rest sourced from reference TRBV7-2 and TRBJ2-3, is GAGVSQSPSNKVTEKGKDVELRCDPISGHTALYWYRQSLGQGLEFLIYFQGNSAPDKSGLPSDRFSAERTGGSVSTLTIQRTQQEDSAVYLCASSLYTSTDTQYFGPGTRLTVL.

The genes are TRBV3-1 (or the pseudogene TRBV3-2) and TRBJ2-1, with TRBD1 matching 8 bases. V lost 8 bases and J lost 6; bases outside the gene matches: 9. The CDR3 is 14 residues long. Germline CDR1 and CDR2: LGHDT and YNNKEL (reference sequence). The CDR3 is CASRGQGMSNEQFF. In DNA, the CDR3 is TGTGCCAGCCGCGGACAGGGAATGAGCAATGAGCAGTTCTTC.

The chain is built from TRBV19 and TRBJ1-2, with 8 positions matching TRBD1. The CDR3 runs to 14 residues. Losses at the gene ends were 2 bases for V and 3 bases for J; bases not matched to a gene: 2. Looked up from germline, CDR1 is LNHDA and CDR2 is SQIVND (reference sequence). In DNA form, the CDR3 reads TGTGCCAGTAGTATATTGGACAGGGACTATGGCTACACCTTC. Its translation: CASSILDRDYGYTF.

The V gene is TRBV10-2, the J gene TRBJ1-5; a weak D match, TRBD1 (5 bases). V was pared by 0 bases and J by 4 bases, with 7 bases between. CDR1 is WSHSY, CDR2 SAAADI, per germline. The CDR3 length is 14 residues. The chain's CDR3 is CASSESTENQPQHF. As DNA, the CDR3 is TGCGCCAGCAGTGAGTCGACAGAAAATCAGCCCCAGCATTTT.

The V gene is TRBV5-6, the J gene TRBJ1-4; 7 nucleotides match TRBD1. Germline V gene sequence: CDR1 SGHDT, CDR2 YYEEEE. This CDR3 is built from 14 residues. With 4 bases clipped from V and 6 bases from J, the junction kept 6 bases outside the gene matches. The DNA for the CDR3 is TGTGCCAGCAGCCCTACAGGGGTGGATGAAAAACTGTTTTTT. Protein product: CASSPTGVDEKLFF.

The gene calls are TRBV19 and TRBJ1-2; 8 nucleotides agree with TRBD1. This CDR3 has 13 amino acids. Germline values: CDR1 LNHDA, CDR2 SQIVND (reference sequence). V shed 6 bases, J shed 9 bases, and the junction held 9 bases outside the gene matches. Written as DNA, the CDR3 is TGTGCCAGTAGCCGCGGGACAGGTCGGAGCTACACCTTC. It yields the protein CASSRGTGRSYTF.

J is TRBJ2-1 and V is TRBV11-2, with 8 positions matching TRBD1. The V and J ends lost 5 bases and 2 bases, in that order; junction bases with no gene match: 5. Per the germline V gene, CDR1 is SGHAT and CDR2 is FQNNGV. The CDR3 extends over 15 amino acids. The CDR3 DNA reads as TGTGCCAGCAGCGCCGGGACAGGCCCCTACAATGAGCAGTTCTTC. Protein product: CASSAGTGPYNEQFF.

This CDR3 reads CASSLVRGGARSSYNEQFF. DNA of the CDR3: TGTGCCAGCAGCTTAGTACGCGGGGGGGCCCGAAGCTCCTACAATGAGCAGTTCTTC. The chain links TRBV11-2 to TRBJ2-1, with 9 bases lining up with TRBD2. Germline V gene data show CDR1 as SGHAT and CDR2 as FQNNGV. CDR3 length: 19 residues. The junction had 10 bases not matched to a gene; V was cut back by 1 base and J by 0 bases. The variable domain in full, with the rest retrieved from reference TRBV11-2 and TRBJ2-1, is EAGVAQSPRYKIIEKRQSVAFWCNPISGHATLYWYQQILGQGPKLLIQFQNNGVVDDSQLPKDRFSAERLKGVDSTLKIQPAKLEDSAVYLCASSLVRGGARSSYNEQFFGPGTRLTVL.

The DNA for the CDR3 is TGTGCCAGCAGCGTAGGTCACAGCTCTGGGGCCAACGTCCTGACTTTC. It specifies CASSVGHSSGANVLTF. This chain joins TRBV9 and TRBJ2-6; no definite D call. Trimming cost V 0 bases and J 0 bases, with 7 bases left between them. The CDR3 covers 16 residues. CDR1 and CDR2 (germline): SGDLS, YYNGEE.